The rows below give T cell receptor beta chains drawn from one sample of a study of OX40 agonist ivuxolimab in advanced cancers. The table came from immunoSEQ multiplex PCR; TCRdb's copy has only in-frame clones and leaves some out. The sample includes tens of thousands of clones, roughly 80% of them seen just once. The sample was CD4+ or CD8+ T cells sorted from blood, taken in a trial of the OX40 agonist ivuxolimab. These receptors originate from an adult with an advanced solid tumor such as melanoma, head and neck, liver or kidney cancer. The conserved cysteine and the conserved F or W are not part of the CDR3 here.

CDR3aa: ASSRRLAVLSYNEQF; v_gene: TRBV7-8; j_gene: TRBJ2-1
CDR3aa: ASSVADYLTGELF; v_gene: TRBV9; j_gene: TRBJ2-2
CDR3aa: ASSPDGGETQY; v_gene: TRBV5-6; j_gene: TRBJ2-5
CDR3aa: ASSSRTSGGADTGELF; v_gene: TRBV7-8; j_gene: TRBJ2-2
CDR3aa: ASSPQSYEQY; v_gene: TRBV5-4; j_gene: TRBJ2-7
CDR3aa: ASSPDRGEQF; v_gene: TRBV7-9; j_gene: TRBJ2-1
CDR3aa: TSSQELRQQAGKGYEQY; v_gene: TRBV1; j_gene: TRBJ2-7
CDR3aa: ASSFVSVREGWDTQY; v_gene: TRBV27; j_gene: TRBJ2-3
CDR3aa: ASSHGSGAEAF; v_gene: TRBV27; j_gene: TRBJ1-1
CDR3aa: ASSPLGRDTEAF; v_gene: TRBV7-9; j_gene: TRBJ1-1
CDR3aa: ASSFGGVTGELF; v_gene: TRBV27; j_gene: TRBJ2-2
CDR3aa: ASSVGLTYEQY; v_gene: TRBV6-5; j_gene: TRBJ2-7
CDR3aa: ASRERGPLREKLF; v_gene: TRBV6-4; j_gene: TRBJ1-4
CDR3aa: ASSLGGTGMRYT; v_gene: TRBV28; j_gene: TRBJ1-2
CDR3aa: ASSEGQGPSYEQY; v_gene: TRBV6-1; j_gene: TRBJ2-7
CDR3aa: ASSYDRNYEQY; v_gene: TRBV6-5; j_gene: TRBJ2-7
CDR3aa: ASSLWAGSGANVLT; v_gene: TRBV7-3; j_gene: TRBJ2-6
CDR3aa: ASSLRWGYEQF; v_gene: TRBV27; j_gene: TRBJ2-1
CDR3aa: ASSLGGPGGYT; v_gene: TRBV6-6; j_gene: TRBJ1-2
CDR3aa: ASSEYGWDEQF; v_gene: TRBV25-1; j_gene: TRBJ2-1
CDR3aa: ASSLFRGAGNTEAF; v_gene: TRBV28; j_gene: TRBJ1-1
CDR3aa: ASSSTGSPKRQY; v_gene: TRBV5-5; j_gene: TRBJ2-3
CDR3aa: ASSLAQGTEAF; v_gene: TRBV7-9; j_gene: TRBJ1-1
CDR3aa: ASRTANQPQH; v_gene: TRBV2; j_gene: TRBJ1-5
CDR3aa: ASSLGENPYTDTQY; v_gene: TRBV5-6; j_gene: TRBJ2-3
CDR3aa: ASSLLLAGYNEQF; v_gene: TRBV7-3; j_gene: TRBJ2-1
CDR3aa: ASSRDTQNTEAF; v_gene: TRBV18; j_gene: TRBJ1-1
CDR3aa: ASSQVTTSPGANVLT; v_gene: TRBV4-1; j_gene: TRBJ2-6
CDR3aa: ASSFGYPTGGNYGYT; v_gene: TRBV5-4; j_gene: TRBJ1-2
CDR3aa: AWGETGDSPLH; v_gene: TRBV30; j_gene: TRBJ1-6
CDR3aa: ASSIARNEQF; v_gene: TRBV19; j_gene: TRBJ2-1
CDR3aa: ASSVGSGITEAF; v_gene: TRBV9; j_gene: TRBJ1-1
CDR3aa: ASSPPVGFGQPQH; v_gene: TRBV18; j_gene: TRBJ1-5
CDR3aa: ASRGLMTNYGYT; v_gene: TRBV19; j_gene: TRBJ1-2
CDR3aa: ASSEYWGQADEAF; v_gene: TRBV2; j_gene: TRBJ1-1
CDR3aa: ASSPTVRDGELF; v_gene: TRBV6-6; j_gene: TRBJ2-2
CDR3aa: ASSQGTGPRDQPQH; v_gene: TRBV7-9; j_gene: TRBJ1-5
CDR3aa: ASRQVFSGEQY; v_gene: TRBV6-6; j_gene: TRBJ2-7
CDR3aa: ASSPLTQGSYEQY; v_gene: TRBV4-1; j_gene: TRBJ2-7
CDR3aa: ASSLGGDYEQY; v_gene: TRBV5-4; j_gene: TRBJ2-7